This is a list of T cell receptor beta chains from one sample in a study of T cell repertoires in cytomegalovirus infection. TCRdb re-analysed the reads in MiXCR, keeping a single row per CDR3 protein. Of about 150,000 distinct CDR3 sequences listed, more than 15% are singletons. Sequencing used CD8+ T cells from PBMCs. Receptors were obtained from a human donor in good health (CMV status not recorded). Some clones in this sample may be carry-over from other donors' samples. Each CDR3 is given with its conserved first and last residue. The order of the fields is J gene, V gene, CDR3 protein.

>TRBJ2-2|TRBV2
CARDSAGTGELFF
>TRBJ1-2|TRBV12-3/TRBV12-4
CASSSRGQFYGYTF
>TRBJ1-6|TRBV7-2
CASSSSTGQRNSPLHF
>TRBJ2-1|TRBV7-8
CASSPFSDSYNEQFF
>TRBJ2-1|TRBV11-2
CASSLSGPDNEQFF
>TRBJ2-7|TRBV28
CASSYSSGRGAHEQYF
>TRBJ1-2|TRBV7-9
CASSSEGRVRGYTF
>TRBJ2-6|TRBV7-2
CASSLGTSGPVSGANVLTF
>TRBJ2-2|TRBV7-2
CASAWGRQHPTELFF
>TRBJ2-3|TRBV7-8
CASSLGREWDTQYF
>TRBJ1-2|TRBV29-1
CSERRAYGYTF
>TRBJ2-7|TRBV11-2
CASRQTLSYEQYF
>TRBJ2-1|TRBV4-1
CASSLTPGGVYEQFF
>TRBJ2-1|TRBV27
CASSWDYPSYNEQFF
>TRBJ1-1|TRBV2
CASSEGLGTHTEAFF
>TRBJ2-3|TRBV2
CASIGQVPPSTDTQYF
>TRBJ2-7|TRBV7-9
CASSPISGTADYEQYF
>TRBJ2-3|TRBV7-3
CASGWRSTDTQYF
>TRBJ2-1|TRBV6-1
CASSEEEQFF
>TRBJ1-2|TRBV29-1
CSVQAGGDYGYTF
>TRBJ2-1|TRBV11-2
CASSGGGGEQFF
>TRBJ2-1|TRBV14
CASSQPHRLVRNEQFF
>TRBJ1-1|TRBV7-9
CASSLYAEAFF
>TRBJ2-1|TRBV12-3/TRBV12-4
CASSLDQYNEQFF
>TRBJ1-6|TRBV14
CASSQVHRADSPLHF
>TRBJ2-6|TRBV6-5
CASSPGQGSYSGANVLTF
>TRBJ2-5|TRBV7-9
CASSPRVETQYF
>TRBJ1-1|TRBV6-2/TRBV6-3
CASRIGSMNTEAFF
>TRBJ1-1|TRBV7-9
CASSLEDWTEAFF
>TRBJ2-3|TRBV28
CASSSISGRSTDTQYF
>TRBJ2-2|TRBV2
CASSERREPNTGELFF
>TRBJ2-7|TRBV7-2
CASSLVAGAYEQYF
>TRBJ2-2|TRBV7-3
CASSYSTVTNTGELFF
>TRBJ1-2|TRBV7-2
CASSEGATGYTF
>TRBJ2-7|TRBV7-9
CASSLAVGARGEQYF
>TRBJ2-7|TRBV19
CASKWTGASYEQYF
>TRBJ1-1|TRBV7-4
CASSHFQENTEAFF
>TRBJ2-1|TRBV23-1
CASSQFCVGQYNEQFF
>TRBJ1-2|TRBV5-5
CASSSEGARHYGYTF
>TRBJ2-3|TRBV7-9
CASSNRQGASTDTQYF
>TRBJ1-1|TRBV6-2/TRBV6-3
CASSKGRLGVGVAFF